Listed here are 20 T cell receptor beta chains from one sample, sequenced in a study of CD8+ T cells in alopecia areata. Treatment in this sample: oral pan-JAK inhibitor, 5-10 mg twice daily. Extracted from the samples, RNA was reverse transcribed into cDNA to serve as the sequencing template. The table came from immunoSEQ multiplex PCR; TCRdb's copy has only in-frame clones and leaves some out. The sample yields 120,000 or so clones, about three fifths seen once. This material consisted of CD8+ T cells sorted from blood, taken at week 4, from a patient treated with tofacitinib. The receptors come from a human donor with alopecia areata.

In its sample, this clone was seen once. The chain couples TRBV30 to TRBJ2-5; no clear D. The CDR3 totals 13 residues. Trimming left V 0 bases short and J 1 base short, with 6 bases between. The germline V gene has CDR1 GTSNPN and CDR2 SVGIG (reference sequence). The DNA of the CDR3 is TGTGCCTGGAGTGTAGGGTTCCAAGAGACCCAGTACTTC. Its protein product is CAWSVGFQETQYF.

The chain combines TRBV2 with TRBJ2-3, with no clear D. Germline V gene lookup returns CDR1 SNHLY and CDR2 FYNNEI. Trimming took 3 bases from V and 2 from J, leaving 12 bases between them. The length of the CDR3 is 15 residues. In DNA form, the CDR3 reads TGTGCCAGCAGTGACGGTCCCGGCCCCACAGATACGCAGTATTTT. Protein sequence: CASSDGPGPTDTQYF.

The V call is TRBV30, the J call TRBJ2-7, with a possible D match to TRBD1 (6 bases). CDR1 is GTSNPN, CDR2 SVGIG, per germline (reference sequence). The CDR3 runs 14 residues. V gave up 0 bases and J gave up 5 bases, with 14 bases separating them. The CDR3 nucleotides are TGTGCCTGGAGTGTAAGCTCAGGGGTGGACGAGCAGTACTTC. Protein: CAWSVSSGVDEQYF.

The chain uses TRBV11-2 and TRBJ2-2; D possibly matches TRBD1 or TRBD2 (5 bases each). Germline V lookup: CDR1 SGHAT, CDR2 FQNNGV. The CDR3 runs to 14 residues. The V and J ends lost 4 bases and 5 bases respectively, with 11 bases between them. The CDR3 loop is CASSSGDGTGELFF. CDR3 bases: TGTGCCAGCAGCTCTGGGGACGGGACCGGGGAGCTGTTTTTT.

The gene calls are TRBV29-1 and TRBJ2-7, with D perhaps matching TRBD1 or TRBD2 (5 bases each). V lost 7 bases to trimming and J lost 2 bases, with 15 bases between them. The CDR3 consists of 13 residues. In germline, CDR1 is SQVTM, CDR2 ANQGSEA. Here the CDR3 DNA reads TGCAGCGCCTTGACAGCCGGGGCCTACGAGCAGTACTTC. Translation gives CSALTAGAYEQYF.

This sequence joins TRBV28 and TRBJ2-1, with D perhaps matching TRBD2 (5 bases). Trimming removed 1 base from V and 3 bases from J, with 16 bases in between. The CDR3 covers 17 residues. Looked up from germline, CDR1 is MDHEN and CDR2 is SYDVKM. In DNA form, the CDR3 reads TGTGCCAGCAGTTTATTGAGGAGAGGACTGGACTACAATGAGCAGTTCTTC. It encodes CASSLLRRGLDYNEQFF.

The V call is TRBV7-2, the J call TRBJ2-3; 14 bases are shared with TRBD2. Germline-derived CDR1 and CDR2 are SGHTA and FQGNSA. The junction had 10 bases not matched to a gene; V was cut back by 5 bases and J by 3 bases. CDR3 size: 18 residues. The DNA for the CDR3 is TGTGCCAGCAGCGTCGGACTAGCGGGGGGCGAGTGGACAGATACGCAGTATTTT. Its translation is CASSVGLAGGEWTDTQYF.

The chain combines TRBV27 with TRBJ1-2; possibly TRBD1 for D (6 bases). V lost 5 bases to trimming and J lost 2 bases, with 9 bases between them. This CDR3 is built from 13 residues. Germline V gene sequence: CDR1 MNHEY, CDR2 SMNVEV (reference sequence). For the CDR3, the DNA is TGTGCCAGCAGTCAACAGGGAAACTATGGCTACACCTTC. Translation gives CASSQQGNYGYTF.

This clone came up a few times. The V gene is TRBV29-1, the J gene TRBJ2-1, with 8 bases identical to TRBD2. Trimming removed 4 bases from V and 8 bases from J; junction bases left unmatched: 10. The germline V gene has CDR1 SQVTM and CDR2 ANQGSEA. This CDR3 is built from 14 residues. This CDR3 is CSVAGGGPVYEQFF. In DNA, the CDR3 is TGCAGCGTTGCGGGCGGGGGGCCGGTGTATGAGCAGTTCTTC.

The chain has TRBV27 and TRBJ1-2; D is unclear. The CDR3 length is 13 residues. V was pared by 4 bases and J by 7 bases, with 13 bases between. Germline assignment: CDR1 MNHEY and CDR2 SMNVEV (reference sequence). DNA for the CDR3: TGTGCCAGCAGTTCCCCAAATAAGCTTGGCTACACCTTC. It codes for CASSSPNKLGYTF.

J is TRBJ2-3 and V is TRBV2, with a possible D match to TRBD2 (5 bases). Germline V lookup: CDR1 SNHLY, CDR2 FYNNEI. The CDR3 is 13 amino acids. V gave up 3 bases and J gave up 4 bases, with 8 bases separating them. The CDR3 sequence: CASSDPSPDTQYF. The CDR3, as DNA: TGTGCCAGCAGTGATCCTAGCCCAGATACGCAGTATTTT.

Turning to this clone: Different DNA sequences within this sample yield the same CDR3. The chain links TRBV30 to TRBJ1-1; D is perhaps TRBD1 (5 bases). V shed 3 bases and J shed 3 bases, with 8 bases lying between them. The CDR3 is made up of 12 amino acids. The germline V gene encodes CDR1 GTSNPN and CDR2 SVGIG (reference sequence). The CDR3 spells CAWSQGDTEAFF. The CDR3 bases are TGTGCCTGGAGCCAAGGGGACACTGAAGCTTTCTTT.

Remarks on this clone: This same CDR3 is encoded by further DNA sequences in the sample. V is TRBV30 and J is TRBJ2-2; no clear D gene. The germline V gene has CDR1 GTSNPN and CDR2 SVGIG (reference sequence). Trimming shortened V by 1 base and J by 5 bases, and 2 bases separated the two germline ends. The CDR3 contains 11 residues. The CDR3: CAWSDTGELFF. The CDR3 DNA is TGTGCCTGGAGTGATACCGGGGAGCTGTTTTTT. The full variable domain, its missing parts supplied by reference TRBV30 and TRBJ2-2, is SQTIHQWPATLVQPVGSPLSLECTVEGTSNPNLYWYRQAAGRGLQLLFYSVGIGQISSEVPQNLSASRPQDRQFILSSKKLLLSDSGFYLCAWSDTGELFFGEGSRLTVL.

This chain connects TRBV27 to TRBJ2-6; D possibly matches TRBD1 or TRBD2 (7 bases each). There are 15 residues in the CDR3. Between the trimmed V and J ends, which lost 7 bases and 1 base, there was a span of 11 bases. Looked up from germline, CDR1 is MNHEY and CDR2 is SMNVEV (reference sequence). The DNA of the CDR3 is TGTGCCAGCACAGGGGGGGGTTCTGGGGCCAACGTCCTGACTTTC. It yields the protein CASTGGGSGANVLTF.

This clone was recorded once. This sequence joins TRBV7-9 and TRBJ2-5; the D gene is possibly TRBD1 (6 bases). Germline V CDR1 and CDR2: SEHNR, FQNEAQ (reference sequence). V was pared by 5 bases and J by 5 bases, with 15 bases between. The CDR3 has 14 amino acids. CDR3 residues: CASSPPTGWETQYF. Written as DNA, the CDR3 is TGTGCCAGCAGCCCTCCGACAGGTTGGGAGACCCAGTACTTC.

This clone was observed a handful of times. The genes are TRBV30 and TRBJ1-2; 8 nucleotides match TRBD1. Looked up from germline, CDR1 is GTSNPN and CDR2 is SVGIG (reference sequence). Losses at the gene ends were 7 bases for V and 9 bases for J; bases not matched to a gene: 13. This CDR3 contains 13 residues. CDR3 bases: TGTGCCTCGTACGGCGAGACAGGGGTGCGCTACACCTTC. Protein sequence: CASYGETGVRYTF.

The CDR3 nucleotides are TGTGCCAGCAGCACCCTTGGGGGACCGGGAGATACGCAGTATTTT. Translation gives CASSTLGGPGDTQYF. The J gene is TRBJ2-3, the V gene TRBV11-1; the D call may be TRBD1 or TRBD2 (5 bases each). Germline V gene lookup returns CDR1 SGHAT and CDR2 FQDESV (reference sequence). The V gene lost 5 bases and the J gene lost 5 bases, with 17 bases spanning the gap. This CDR3 contains 15 residues. The variable domain in full, completed from reference TRBV11-1 and TRBJ2-3, reads EAEVAQSPRYKITEKSQAVAFWCDPISGHATLYWYRQILGQGPELLVQFQDESVVDDSQLPKDRFSAERLKGVDSTLKIQPAELGDSAMYLCASSTLGGPGDTQYFGPGTRLTVL.

There are a few counts of this clone. The rearrangement joins TRBV29-1 to TRBJ2-1; either TRBD1 or TRBD2 may fit D (5 bases each). CDR1 and CDR2 from the germline V gene are SQVTM and ANQGSEA. Trimming shortened V by 6 bases and J by 7 bases, and 13 bases separated the two germline ends. The CDR3 extends over 12 amino acids. CDR3 region: CSVPSGLNEQFF. The CDR3 coding sequence is TGCAGCGTCCCGTCGGGGCTTAATGAGCAGTTCTTC.

The rearrangement joins TRBV28 to TRBJ2-7, with D tentatively TRBD1 (5 bases). Germline CDR1 reads MDHEN; CDR2 reads SYDVKM. Trimming removed 4 bases at V and 5 bases at J, with 15 bases between. CDR3 size: 14 residues. The CDR3 nucleotides are TGTGCCAGCAGTTCCCCTGCAGGGCGTAACGAGCAGTACTTC. It codes for CASSSPAGRNEQYF.

This sequence joins TRBV6-5 and TRBJ2-7; the D call may be TRBD1 or TRBD2 (6 bases each). CDR3 length equals 15 residues. Germline values: CDR1 MNHEY, CDR2 SVGAGI. V was trimmed by 2 bases and J by 6 bases, leaving 17 bases between them. The CDR3 DNA sequence: TGTGCCAGCAGTTACGGGACACTGGGAGGTAGCGAGCAGTACTTC. Translation: CASSYGTLGGSEQYF.